The 22 T cell receptor beta chains presented below share a single source sample, sequenced in a study of T cell repertoires in cytomegalovirus infection. TCRdb fed the reads into MiXCR, producing one record per CDR3 protein. Here the sample spans 250,000 to 300,000 distinct CDR3 sequences, roughly 9% being singletons. The sample comprised PBMCs. The receptors were gathered from a human donor in good health (CMV status not recorded). Some clones in this sample may be carry-over from other donors' samples.

V gene TRBV27 combines with J gene TRBJ2-7; weak D call: TRBD2 (6 bases). Germline V gene lookup returns CDR1 MNHEY and CDR2 SMNVEV (reference sequence). The V gene lost 6 bases and the J gene lost 5 bases, with 11 bases spanning the gap. The CDR3 extends over 12 amino acids. CDR3 in DNA: TGTGCCAGCAGGACCGGGAGTAACGAGCAGTACTTC. Protein: CASRTGSNEQYF.

The chain recombines TRBV5-1 with TRBJ1-5; the D gene is possibly TRBD1 (6 bases). With 4 bases removed from V and 7 bases from J, the gap between germline ends came to 18 bases. The germline V gene has CDR1 SGHRS and CDR2 YFSETQ. The CDR3 runs to 15 residues. In DNA form, the CDR3 reads TGCGCCAGCAGCCCGGGACACCCGACGGGGCAGCCCCAGCATTTT. It codes for CASSPGHPTGQPQHF.

This clonotype was counted a few times. The DNA of the CDR3 is TGCGCCAGCAGCGAAAGGACAGGCCGCTCTGGGGCCAACGTCCTGACTTTC. Translation gives CASSERTGRSGANVLTF. The chain couples TRBV5-1 to TRBJ2-6; 7 bases match TRBD1. CDR3 size: 17 residues. The germline gives CDR1 SGHRS, CDR2 YFSETQ. The V segment lost 4 bases and the J segment 0 bases; nucleotides outside the gene matches: 7.

This clonotype was seen repeatedly, ten times or more. V usage is TRBV20-1 and J usage is TRBJ1-1; D remains ambiguous. Germline V gene sequence: CDR1 DFQATT, CDR2 SNEGSKA (reference sequence). CDR3 length: 14 amino acids. Trimming shortened V by 0 bases and J by 3 bases, and 11 bases separated the two germline ends. CDR3 in DNA: TGCAGTGCTAGAGACGGAGGCGGGGACACTGAAGCTTTCTTT. This codes for CSARDGGGDTEAFF.

At least ten counts were recorded for this clonotype. The V gene is TRBV6-2 or TRBV6-3, the J gene TRBJ2-7; TRBD1 matches 10 bases. Germline CDR1 and CDR2: MNHEY and SVGEGT. The CDR3 is made up of 17 amino acids. With 0 bases clipped from V and 0 bases from J, the junction kept 5 bases outside the gene matches. The CDR3 nucleotides are TGTGCCAGCAGTTACTCGAGGACAGGGGGAAACTCCTACGAGCAGTACTTC. Residues: CASSYSRTGGNSYEQYF.

The rearrangement uses TRBV29-1 and TRBJ1-5; weak D call: TRBD1 (6 bases). The CDR3 has 14 residues. From germline, CDR1 is SQVTM and CDR2 ANQGSEA. Between the trimmed V and J ends, which lost 1 base and 5 bases, there was a span of 12 bases. CDR3 sequence: CSVEVGGADQPQHF. DNA of the CDR3: TGCAGCGTTGAAGTCGGGGGCGCCGATCAGCCCCAGCATTTT. Using reference TRBV29-1 and TRBJ1-5 for the parts outside the CDR3, the full variable domain is SAVISQKPSRDICQRGTSLTIQCQVDSQVTMMFWYRQQPGQSLTLIATANQGSEATYESGFVIDKFPISRPNLTFSTLTVSNMSPEDSSIYLCSVEVGGADQPQHFGDGTRLSIL.

V and J are TRBV19 and TRBJ2-1, with TRBD2 matching 12 bases. Looked up from germline, CDR1 is LNHDA and CDR2 is SQIVND (reference sequence). The V gene end was trimmed by 5 bases and the J gene end by 5 bases; junction bases not matched to a gene: 7. The CDR3 extends over 16 amino acids. The CDR3 coding sequence is TGTGCCAGTAGTGCGACTAGCGGGGGAAATCACAATGAGCAGTTCTTC. It codes for CASSATSGGNHNEQFF. The complete variable domain, with remaining parts taken from reference TRBV19 and TRBJ2-1, reads DGGITQSPKYLFRKEGQNVTLSCEQNLNHDAMYWYRQDPGQGLRLIYYSQIVNDFQKGDIAEGYSVSREKKESFPLTVTSAQKNPTAFYLCASSATSGGNHNEQFFGPGTRLTVL.

At least ten counts were recorded for this clonotype. This chain uses TRBV6-1 with TRBJ1-5, with D hard to call. V lost 1 base and J lost 4, with 11 bases in between. CDR3 length equals 15 residues. Germline CDR1 MNHNS, CDR2 SASEGT. The CDR3 reads CASSEDGIKNQPQHF. The CDR3 DNA follows: TGTGCCAGCAGTGAAGACGGGATAAAAAATCAGCCCCAGCATTTT.

This clonotype was found a few times. This chain links TRBV12-3 or TRBV12-4 with TRBJ1-4; 8 positions match TRBD1. The CDR3 has 14 amino acids. After removal of 5 bases from V and 7 bases from J, the junction contained 6 bases not matched to a gene. The CDR3 sequence: CASSRTGSGEKLFF. CDR3 nucleotide sequence: TGTGCCAGCAGTCGGACAGGGTCGGGTGAAAAACTGTTTTTT.

This clonotype was seen ten or more times. The chain has TRBV7-2 and TRBJ2-7; possibly TRBD2 for D (5 bases). The CDR3 sequence is 15 residues long. Trimming took 0 bases from V and 0 from J, leaving 9 bases between them. The germline V gene has CDR1 SGHTA and CDR2 FQGNSA. CDR3 nucleotide sequence: TGTGCCAGCAGCTTAGCTGGGGAGAGCTCCTACGAGCAGTACTTC. Its protein product is CASSLAGESSYEQYF.

This clonotype was observed at least ten times. The chain employs TRBV19 and TRBJ2-1; 11 nucleotides agree with TRBD2. Germline V gives CDR1 LNHDA, CDR2 SQIVND (reference sequence). CDR3 length: 15 amino acids. J was trimmed by 9 bases and V by 7 bases; bases with no gene match: 11. The CDR3 loop reads CASKVAGGPLGEQFF. The CDR3 DNA reads TGTGCCAGTAAGGTAGCGGGAGGGCCCCTGGGTGAGCAGTTCTTC.

This clonotype was counted a few times. Written as DNA, the CDR3 is TGCGCCAGCACCTCCGTAGGGGCGAACACTGAAGCTTTCTTT. It codes for CASTSVGANTEAFF. The chain uses TRBV5-1 and TRBJ1-1; the D gene is possibly TRBD1 (5 bases). Germline V gives CDR1 SGHRS, CDR2 YFSETQ. The CDR3 loop spans 14 amino acids. Trimming stripped 6 bases from V and 1 base from J, with 13 bases between.

V gene TRBV28 combines with J gene TRBJ2-7; D unresolved. The CDR3 consists of 14 residues. The germline V gene has CDR1 MDHEN and CDR2 SYDVKM. Trimming cost V 7 bases and J 2 bases, with 15 bases left between them. In DNA, the CDR3 is TGTGCCAGCACCACAAGGTCCAGCCCCTACGAGCAGTACTTC. Translated: CASTTRSSPYEQYF.

The sample holds a few counts of this clonotype. V gene TRBV25-1 combines with J gene TRBJ2-2, with 7 nucleotides matching TRBD1. The CDR3 is made up of 16 amino acids. V shed 5 bases, J shed 6 bases, and the junction held 12 bases outside the gene matches. CDR1 is MGHDK, CDR2 SYGVNS, per germline. CDR3: CASSQTGMGFAGELFF. DNA for the CDR3: TGTGCCAGCAGTCAGACAGGGATGGGCTTTGCCGGGGAGCTGTTTTTT.

This clonotype was picked up many times. CDR3 loop: CASSSPGSQEAFF. The CDR3, as DNA: TGTGCCAGCAGCTCCCCGGGATCACAGGAGGCTTTCTTT. The chain carries TRBV7-2 and TRBJ1-1, with D perhaps TRBD1 (5 bases). The CDR3 runs to 13 residues. Trimming removed 4 bases at V and 11 bases at J, with 17 bases between. Germline CDR1 SGHTA, CDR2 FQGNSA. Full variable domain (missing parts from reference TRBV7-2 and TRBJ1-1): GAGVSQSPSNKVTEKGKDVELRCDPISGHTALYWYRQSLGQGLEFLIYFQGNSAPDKSGLPSDRFSAERTGGSVSTLTIQRTQQEDSAVYLCASSSPGSQEAFFGQGTRLTVV.

This clonotype was observed a handful of times. J is TRBJ2-7 and V is TRBV7-6; 8 bases line up with TRBD2. From germline, CDR1 is SGHVS and CDR2 FNYEAQ. Trimming took 5 bases from V and 4 from J; bases not matched to a gene: 10. This CDR3 has 15 residues. The CDR3 nucleotides read TGTGCCAGCAGCCCTCGGGGGGGCTCGTCTTACGAGCAGTACTTC. As protein: CASSPRGGSSYEQYF.

The table lists this clonotype with many counts. The chain employs TRBV7-2 and TRBJ2-7, with a weak D call TRBD2 (8 bases). Trimming left V 7 bases short and J 7 bases short, with 23 bases between. Germline lookup yields CDR1 SGHTA and CDR2 FQGNSA. There are 15 residues in the CDR3. DNA of the CDR3: TGTGCCAGCAACTCACCCCGACAGGGCGGGGGGGAGCAGTACTTC. Amino acids: CASNSPRQGGGEQYF.

There are a few counts of this clonotype. At one end, the junction sequence differs from germline, possibly due to a read error. This chain joins TRBV12-3 or TRBV12-4 and TRBJ1-2, with a tentative D call TRBD1 (5 bases). This CDR3 is built from 14 residues. In nucleotides, the CDR3 is TGTGCCAGCAGTTCGGGGGTCGGGGACTATGGCTATACCTTC. This codes for CASSSGVGDYGYTF.

The chain couples TRBV27 to TRBJ1-3, with a tentative D call TRBD1 (5 bases). This CDR3 spans 15 amino acids. The V and J ends lost 2 bases and 2 bases respectively, with 10 bases between them. CDR1 is MNHEY, CDR2 SMNVEV, per germline (reference sequence). CDR3 region: CASSLRDGTGNTIYF. The CDR3 nucleotides are TGTGCCAGCAGTTTACGGGACGGAACTGGAAACACCATATATTTT.

This sequence joins TRBV28 and TRBJ1-3, with unresolved D. The CDR3 is 15 amino acids. Trimming cost V 2 bases and J 4 bases, with 12 bases left between them. CDR1 is MDHEN and CDR2 is SYDVKM in the germline V gene. CDR3: CASSLGGTAGNTIYF. The CDR3 DNA follows: TGTGCCAGCAGTTTAGGCGGTACGGCGGGAAACACCATATATTTT. Combining the CDR3 with reference TRBV28 and TRBJ1-3 gives the whole variable domain DVKVTQSSRYLVKRTGEKVFLECVQDMDHENMFWYRQDPGLGLRLIYFSYDVKMKEKGDIPEGYSVSREKKERFSLILESASTNQTSMYLCASSLGGTAGNTIYFGEGSWLTVV.

In this sample, this clonotype turned up many times. This chain links TRBV7-2 with TRBJ2-1; no reliable D call. CDR1 is SGHTA, CDR2 FQGNSA, per germline. Trimming took 5 bases from V and 7 from J, leaving 9 bases between them. This CDR3 spans 12 amino acids. CDR3 DNA: TGTGCCAGCAGCGCCGAAAGAAATGAGCAGTTCTTC. This codes for CASSAERNEQFF.

The rearrangement uses TRBV7-6 and TRBJ2-1, with 8 positions matching TRBD2. Per the germline V gene, CDR1 is SGHVS and CDR2 is FNYEAQ. With 2 bases clipped from V and 4 bases from J, the junction kept 4 bases outside the gene matches. The CDR3 is made up of 15 amino acids. The CDR3 loop is CASSLTSGEYNEQFF. Written as DNA, the CDR3 is TGTGCCAGCAGCTTAACTAGCGGAGAGTACAATGAGCAGTTCTTC.